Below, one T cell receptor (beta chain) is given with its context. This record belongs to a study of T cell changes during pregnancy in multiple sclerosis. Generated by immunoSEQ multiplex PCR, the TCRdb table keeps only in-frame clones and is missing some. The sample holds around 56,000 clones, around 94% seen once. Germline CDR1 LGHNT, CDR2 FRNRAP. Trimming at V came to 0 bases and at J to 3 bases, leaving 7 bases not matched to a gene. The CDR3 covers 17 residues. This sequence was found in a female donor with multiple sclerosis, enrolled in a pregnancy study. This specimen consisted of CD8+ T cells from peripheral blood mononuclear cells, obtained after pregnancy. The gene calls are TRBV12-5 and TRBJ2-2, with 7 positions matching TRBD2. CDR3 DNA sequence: TGTGCTAGTGGTTTGGTACGGACTAGTTTGGACACCGGGGAGCTGTTTTTT. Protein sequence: CASGLVRTSLDTGELFF. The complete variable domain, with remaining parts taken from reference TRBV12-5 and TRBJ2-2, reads DARVTQTPRHKVTEMGQEVTMRCQPILGHNTVFWYRQTMMQGLELLAYFRNRAPLDDSGMPKDRFSAEMPDATLATLKIQPSEPRDSAVYFCASGLVRTSLDTGELFFGEGSRLTVL.